Listed below are T cell receptor beta chains from one sample, sequenced in a study of cytomegalovirus exposure and HLA in healthy donors. Sequencing used immunoSEQ multiplex PCR; TCRdb keeps in-frame clones, though not all of them. The sample shows roughly 86,000 clones, over 60% of them seen only once. Sequencing was done on a sample of PBMCs. The receptors come from a female donor in good health and CMV-seronegative. Both conserved end residues are part of each CDR3. Each record gives: CDR3 protein, CDR3 DNA, clone size, J gene, V gene, D gene. A D gene is named only where the DNA matches it firmly. The size field is filled for only some rows; it gives once, few, many or a size class.

CASSLGTGASNQPQHF,TGTGCCAGCAGCTTGGGGACAGGCGCTAGCAATCAGCCCCAGCATTTT,.,TRBJ1-5,TRBV5-5,TRBD1
CASSQEGLGQETQYF,TGTGCCAGCAGCCAAGAGGGGCTGGGGCAAGAGACCCAGTACTTC,.,TRBJ2-5,TRBV4-2,.
CASSLVRSSYEQYF,TGTGCCAGCAGCTTGGTACGGAGCTCCTACGAGCAGTACTTC,.,TRBJ2-7,TRBV7-8,.
CASSKDGGGAGETQYF,TGTGCCAGCAGCAAAGACGGTGGGGGGGCAGGAGAGACCCAGTACTTC,.,TRBJ2-5,TRBV21-1,.
CASSPDRQYYGYTF,TGTGCCAGCTCACCAGATAGACAATACTATGGCTACACCTTC,.,TRBJ1-2,TRBV18,.
CASSSDRSSYNEQFF,TGTGCCAGCAGTTCCGACAGGAGCTCCTACAATGAGCAGTTCTTC,.,TRBJ2-1,TRBV27,.
CASSQAQNRLGDTQYF,TGCGCCAGCAGCCAAGCCCAGAATCGCCTAGGAGATACGCAGTATTTT,.,TRBJ2-3,TRBV4-1,.
CASSSQPQGPMNTEAFF,TGCGCCAGCAGCTCCCAACCCCAGGGGCCTATGAACACTGAAGCTTTCTTT,.,TRBJ1-1,TRBV5-1,.
CASSLVAGADTQYF,TGTGCCAGCAGCCTAGTAGCGGGGGCAGATACGCAGTATTTT,many,TRBJ2-3,TRBV7-9,TRBD2
CASSLGLTSGTQETQYF,TGCGCCAGCAGCTTGGGTTTGACTAGCGGGACCCAAGAGACCCAGTACTTC,.,TRBJ2-5,TRBV5-1,TRBD2
CASSESKFSGSDYNEQFF,TGCGCCAGCAGTGAGTCGAAGTTTAGCGGGAGTGACTACAATGAGCAGTTCTTC,.,TRBJ2-1,TRBV10-1,TRBD2
CASSQVQTGQSSYEQYF,TGCGCCAGCAGCCAGGTCCAGACAGGGCAAAGCTCCTACGAGCAGTACTTC,.,TRBJ2-7,TRBV4-1,TRBD1
CASNVATGADEQYF,TGTGCCAGCAATGTGGCGACAGGGGCCGACGAGCAGTACTTC,.,TRBJ2-7,TRBV28,TRBD1
CASQIDRDPYNEQFF,TGTGCCAGCCAAATTGACAGGGATCCCTACAATGAGCAGTTCTTC,.,TRBJ2-1,TRBV19,TRBD1
CASSLEQAAYEQYF,TGTGCCAGCAGCTTGGAACAGGCGGCCTACGAGCAGTACTTC,.,TRBJ2-7,TRBV5-4,.
CASNPQAGTDYGYTF,TGCGCCAGCAATCCTCAGGCCGGGACAGACTATGGCTACACCTTC,.,TRBJ1-2,TRBV10-2,TRBD1
CASSLWGQGGDTQYF,TGCGCCAGCAGCTTGTGGGGACAGGGTGGAGATACGCAGTATTTT,once,TRBJ2-3,TRBV5-1,TRBD1
CASSLASGTSGEQYF,TGTGCCAGCAGCCTAGCCTCTGGGACTAGCGGCGAGCAGTACTTC,.,TRBJ2-7,TRBV7-6,TRBD2
CSVRIGADTQYF,TGCAGCGTTAGAATAGGGGCAGATACGCAGTATTTT,.,TRBJ2-3,TRBV29-1,.
CASSTGTLNPEAFF,TGTGCCAGTAGTACTGGGACATTGAACCCTGAAGCTTTCTTT,.,TRBJ1-1,TRBV19,.
CASSPPTGGRPYNEQFF,TGTGCCAGCAGCCCTCCGACGGGGGGGCGTCCCTACAATGAGCAGTTCTTC,.,TRBJ2-1,TRBV28,TRBD2
CASSLRAGVADTQYF,TGTGCCAGCAGCTTGCGGGCGGGAGTTGCAGATACGCAGTATTTT,.,TRBJ2-3,TRBV5-4,TRBD2
CASSLVPGYEQYF,TGCGCCAGCAGCTTGGTTCCAGGCTACGAGCAGTACTTC,few,TRBJ2-7,TRBV5-1,.
CASSRQGVYEQYF,TGTGCCAGCTCACGACAGGGGGTCTACGAGCAGTACTTC,.,TRBJ2-7,TRBV18,TRBD1
CASSAASGIAEQYF,TGCGCCAGCAGCGCGGCTAGCGGGATCGCCGAGCAGTACTTC,.,TRBJ2-7,TRBV5-1,TRBD2
CASSLDPTSNQPQHF,TGCGCCAGCAGCTTGGACCCCACAAGCAATCAGCCCCAGCATTTT,once,TRBJ1-5,TRBV5-1,.
CASSWTESYEQYF,TGCGCCAGCAGCTGGACAGAGTCCTACGAGCAGTACTTC,.,TRBJ2-7,TRBV5-1,.
CASARTGLYQPQHF,TGTGCCAGCGCTAGGACAGGTCTTTATCAGCCCCAGCATTTT,.,TRBJ1-5,TRBV5-5,TRBD1
CASSTTTSGGAYGELFF,TGTGCCAGCAGCACAACAACTAGCGGGGGGGCCTACGGGGAGCTGTTTTTT,.,TRBJ2-2,TRBV5-6,TRBD2
CASSLVSAAGVGTDTQYF,TGTGCCAGCAGCTTAGTATCTGCGGCGGGAGTGGGTACAGATACGCAGTATTTT,.,TRBJ2-3,TRBV7-6,TRBD2
CASSPWTSGTYEQYF,TGCGCCAGCAGCCCCTGGACTAGCGGAACCTACGAGCAGTACTTC,.,TRBJ2-7,TRBV5-1,TRBD2
CASSMREGHTDTQYF,TGTGCCAGTAGTATGCGGGAGGGACACACAGATACGCAGTATTTT,.,TRBJ2-3,TRBV19,TRBD2
CASSWTPGTRSGEQYF,TGCGCCAGCAGCTGGACTCCCGGGACTAGGTCGGGGGAGCAGTACTTC,.,TRBJ2-7,TRBV5-1,TRBD2
CASSIGGTGTGYEQYF,TGTGCCAGTAGTATTGGCGGAACAGGAACCGGCTACGAGCAGTACTTC,.,TRBJ2-7,TRBV19,.
CASRDSSSPLHF,TGTGCCAGCAGGGACAGTTCATCACCCCTCCACTTT,.,TRBJ1-6,TRBV2,.
CASSYTGVMDYEQYF,TGTGCCAGCAGCTACACAGGGGTTATGGATTACGAGCAGTACTTC,.,TRBJ2-7,TRBV11-2,TRBD1
CASSTSGGDTEAFF,TGTGCCAGCAGCACCTCGGGAGGGGACACTGAAGCTTTCTTT,.,TRBJ1-1,TRBV5-6,.
CASSSGTGVEKLFF,TGCGCCAGCAGCTCCGGGACAGGGGTAGAAAAACTGTTTTTT,.,TRBJ1-4,TRBV4-3,TRBD1
CASSADSAAYEQYF,TGTGCCAGTAGTGCCGACAGTGCCGCCTACGAGCAGTACTTC,.,TRBJ2-7,TRBV19,.
CASLDRGQGDYGYTF,TGTGCCAGCTTGGACAGGGGACAGGGAGACTATGGCTACACCTTC,once,TRBJ1-2,TRBV6-5,TRBD1
CASSPKARESHEQYF,TGCGCCAGCAGCCCGAAGGCAAGGGAGTCCCACGAGCAGTACTTC,once,TRBJ2-7,TRBV5-1,.
CASSETGMNTGELFF,TGTGCCAGCAGTGAAACAGGGATGAACACCGGGGAGCTGTTTTTT,.,TRBJ2-2,TRBV6-4,.
CASSPQIQETQYF,TGTGCCAGTAGTCCACAGATACAAGAGACCCAGTACTTC,.,TRBJ2-5,TRBV19,.
CATSRGPGEGEKLFF,TGTGCCACCAGCAGAGGGCCGGGGGAGGGTGAAAAACTGTTTTTT,.,TRBJ1-4,TRBV15,.
CASSQARTGGYGYTF,TGTGCCAGCAGCCAAGCTAGGACAGGGGGTTATGGCTACACCTTC,.,TRBJ1-2,TRBV4-2,TRBD1
CASSSTGSSGNTIYF,TGTGCCAGCAGCTCTACAGGGAGCTCTGGAAACACCATATATTTT,.,TRBJ1-3,TRBV7-2,.
CASSQATGVHQPQHF,TGTGCCAGCAGCCAAGCTACAGGGGTGCATCAGCCCCAGCATTTT,.,TRBJ1-5,TRBV4-2,TRBD1
CAWSALLGGGAFPYF,TGTGCCTGGAGTGCCCTCTTAGGTGGGGGCGCTTTCCCTTACTTC,.,TRBJ2-4,TRBV30,.
CASSSPTGEQYF,TGTGCCAGCAGTTCCCCCACCGGGGAGCAGTACTTC,.,TRBJ2-7,TRBV28,.
CSVEGGGGEYYEQYF,TGCAGCGTTGAAGGCGGCGGGGGGGAATACTACGAGCAGTACTTC,.,TRBJ2-7,TRBV29-1,TRBD2
CASSPGVTGKGNTIYF,TGTGCCAGCAGCCCAGGGGTGACAGGGAAGGGAAACACCATATATTTT,.,TRBJ1-3,TRBV4-2,TRBD1
CASSPGRYQETQYF,TGTGCCAGCAGTCCCGGGAGGTACCAAGAGACCCAGTACTTC,.,TRBJ2-5,TRBV6-5,TRBD2
CASSLAGASTDTQYF,TGCGCCAGCAGCTTGGCGGGAGCTAGCACAGATACGCAGTATTTT,.,TRBJ2-3,TRBV5-1,.
CASSSQRDTQYF,TGTGCCAGCAGCTCCCAGCGGGATACGCAGTATTTT,.,TRBJ2-3,TRBV5-6,.
CASSLVGGETQYF,TGTGCCAGCAGCTTAGTGGGGGGGGAGACCCAGTACTTC,.,TRBJ2-5,TRBV13,TRBD2
CASSLNPSTGDNYGYTF,TGTGCCAGCAGCTTAAACCCGTCGACAGGGGACAACTATGGCTACACCTTC,.,TRBJ1-2,TRBV7-3,TRBD1
CASTATGVSTDTQYF,TGTGCCAGCACCGCAACAGGGGTTAGCACAGATACGCAGTATTTT,few,TRBJ2-3,TRBV6-5,TRBD1
CASSLLEAFF,TGTGCCAGCAGCCTCCTGGAGGCTTTCTTT,once,TRBJ1-1,TRBV11-2,.
CAISETSEGQPQHF,TGTGCCATCAGTGAGACCAGCGAGGGTCAGCCCCAGCATTTT,.,TRBJ1-5,TRBV10-3,.
CAISDGENSQPQHF,TGTGCCATCAGTGATGGCGAGAACAGTCAGCCCCAGCATTTT,.,TRBJ1-5,TRBV10-3,.